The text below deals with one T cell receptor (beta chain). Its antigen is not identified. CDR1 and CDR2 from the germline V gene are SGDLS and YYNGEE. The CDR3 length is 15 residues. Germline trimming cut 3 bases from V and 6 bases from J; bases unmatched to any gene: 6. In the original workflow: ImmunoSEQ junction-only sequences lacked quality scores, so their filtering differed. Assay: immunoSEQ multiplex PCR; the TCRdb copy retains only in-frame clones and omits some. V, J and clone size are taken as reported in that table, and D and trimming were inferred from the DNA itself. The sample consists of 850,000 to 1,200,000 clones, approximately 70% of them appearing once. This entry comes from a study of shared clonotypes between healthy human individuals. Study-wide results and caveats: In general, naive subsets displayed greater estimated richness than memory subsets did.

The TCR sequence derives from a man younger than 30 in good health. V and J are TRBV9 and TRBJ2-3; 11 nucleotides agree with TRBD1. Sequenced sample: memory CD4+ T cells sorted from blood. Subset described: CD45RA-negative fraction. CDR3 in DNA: TGTGCCAGCAGCGGAATGGGACAGGGGGTGGATACGCAGTATTTT. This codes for CASSGMGQGVDTQYF.